The 23 T cell receptor beta chains given below trace back to one sample, sequenced in a study of Ad26.COV2.S vaccination and SARS-CoV-2 variants (dated by TCRdb to the early 2020s). The treatment or condition label for this specimen denotes: some 20 received Ad26.COV2.S at low or high dose, single or two shots; several received placebo; per-sample allocation not given. Repertoires of vaccine and placebo recipients were sequenced from samples taken on day 63 after the first injection. Library generation was performed with the immunoSEQ multiplex PCR assay. TCRdb carries this immuneACCESS record with in-frame sequences only. Its versions omit some clonotypes, under half of them owing to an unresolved V gene in the studies checked, with the rest unexplained. The sample data list a few hundred thousand clones, and over 75% of these were observed just once. The ten top clones hold 3.6% of the sample.

This specimen was peripheral blood, taken in a trial of Ad26.COV2.S vaccine versus placebo. These receptors were taken from a person aged 18-65 years who received the Ad26.COV2.S COVID-19 vaccine or a placebo.

The genes are TRBV4-3 and TRBJ2-5, with D perhaps given as TRBD1 or TRBD2 (5 bases each). The CDR3 has 19 residues. Trimming stripped 1 base from V and 3 bases from J, with 24 bases between. In germline, CDR1 is LGHNA, CDR2 YSLEER. CDR3 nucleotides: TGCGCCAGCAGCCAAGGTAAACGGGACGCAAGGCCACCTGAAGAGACCCAGTACTTC. Translating it yields CASSQGKRDARPPEETQYF.

V and J are TRBV6-6 and TRBJ1-4; tentatively, D is TRBD1 (5 bases). Per germline, CDR1 MNHNY and CDR2 SVGAGI (reference sequence). Between the trimmed V and J ends, which lost 5 bases and 6 bases, there was a span of 7 bases. This CDR3 contains 12 residues. DNA for the CDR3: TGTGCCAGCAGTCACAGGCATGAAAAACTGTTTTTT. Encoded protein: CASSHRHEKLFF.

The chain recombines TRBV5-4 with TRBJ1-1; 7 bases align to TRBD1. Germline assignment: CDR1 SGHNT and CDR2 YYREEE (reference sequence). V was clipped by 5 bases and J by 4 bases; unmatched bases: 11. The CDR3 has 15 amino acids. As DNA, the CDR3 is TGTGCCAGCAGTCGACAGGGCCGTTTGGGCACTGAAGCTTTCTTT. This gives the protein CASSRQGRLGTEAFF. The full variable domain, rest sourced from reference TRBV5-4 and TRBJ1-1, is ETGVTQSPTHLIKTRGQQVTLRCSSQSGHNTVSWYQQALGQGPQFIFQYYREEENGRGNFPPRFSGLQFPNYSSELNVNALELDDSALYLCASSRQGRLGTEAFFGQGTRLTVV.

The chain has TRBV28 and TRBJ1-2, with 10 bases aligning to TRBD1. The germline V gene encodes CDR1 MDHEN and CDR2 SYDVKM. The CDR3 has 14 residues. J gave up 3 bases and V 8 bases, and 6 bases lay outside the gene matches. The CDR3 DNA sequence: TGTGCCAGCGGCGGGGACAGGGGTTACTATGGCTACACCTTC. The encoded protein is CASGGDRGYYGYTF.

This chain joins TRBV9 and TRBJ1-1; perhaps TRBD1 as D (5 bases). The CDR3 runs to 15 residues. Germline V gives CDR1 SGDLS, CDR2 YYNGEE. Trimming pared 0 bases from V and 1 base from J, leaving 10 bases between. The CDR3 DNA is TGTGCCAGCAGCGTAGCTGGGGCGGGGAACACTGAAGCTTTCTTT. Translation gives CASSVAGAGNTEAFF.

The chain has TRBV19 and TRBJ1-5; no reliable D call. Trimming took off 5 bases at V and 2 bases at J, with 10 bases between the two ends. Germline V CDR1 and CDR2: LNHDA, SQIVND (reference sequence). This CDR3 has 14 amino acids. The CDR3 sequence: CASSWQFGNQPQHF. Written as DNA, the CDR3 is TGTGCCAGTAGTTGGCAGTTCGGCAATCAGCCCCAGCATTTT.

The V gene is TRBV30, the J gene TRBJ1-1; a weak D match, TRBD1 (5 bases). V dropped 2 bases and J dropped 1 base, with 8 bases sitting between them. Germline CDR1 reads GTSNPN; CDR2 reads SVGIG (reference sequence). This CDR3 is built from 13 residues. DNA for the CDR3: TGTGCCTGGAGTCGGGACTGGAACACTGAAGCTTTCTTT. As protein: CAWSRDWNTEAFF.

The rearrangement links TRBV27 to TRBJ2-3; perhaps TRBD2 as D (6 bases). The CDR3 runs 14 residues. Germline CDR1 is MNHEY and CDR2 is SMNVEV (reference sequence). The V and J ends lost 2 bases and 2 bases respectively, with 8 bases between them. For the CDR3, the DNA is TGTGCCAGCAGTTTAAGCGGGCCCACAGATACGCAGTATTTT. It translates to CASSLSGPTDTQYF.

The CDR3 coding sequence is TGTGCCAGCAGCTTACGACAGTCGGGGGGGGACTATGGCTACACCTTC. Its protein product is CASSLRQSGGDYGYTF. The V and J genes are TRBV6-6 and TRBJ1-2; maybe TRBD1 (5 bases). The V and J ends lost 6 bases and 3 bases respectively, with 20 bases between them. This CDR3 has 16 residues. Germline-derived CDR1 and CDR2 are MNHNY and SVGAGI (reference sequence).

This chain links TRBV28 with TRBJ2-1, with 7 bases lining up with TRBD1. The CDR3 contains 14 residues. Germline lookup yields CDR1 MDHEN and CDR2 SYDVKM. V was pared by 2 bases and J by 7 bases, with 5 bases of the junction left unmatched. DNA for the CDR3: TGTGCCAGCAGTTTACAAATGACAGGGAATGAGCAGTTCTTC. This encodes CASSLQMTGNEQFF.

Regarding this clone: This sample also contains other DNA sequences that code for the same CDR3. The genes are TRBV7-2 and TRBJ2-7; 7 bases are a match to TRBD1. V was pared by 1 base and J by 1 base, with 1 base of the junction left unmatched. There are 14 residues in the CDR3. Germline CDR1 SGHTA, CDR2 FQGNSA. The CDR3 DNA sequence: TGTGCCAGCAGCTTAGACAGGGGTTCCTACGAGCAGTACTTC. Residues: CASSLDRGSYEQYF.

CDR3 sequence (DNA): TGTGCCAGCAGAAGCGGGGGGGCGGGTGAGCAGTACTTC. Its protein is CASRSGGAGEQYF. J is TRBJ2-7 and V is TRBV12-3 or TRBV12-4; 10 bases fit TRBD2. With 6 bases clipped from V and 7 bases from J, the junction kept 6 bases outside the gene matches. The CDR3 loop spans 13 amino acids.

V gene TRBV5-1 combines with J gene TRBJ2-7; D is uncertain. The CDR3 contains 13 residues. CDR1 is SGHRS, CDR2 YFSETQ, per germline. Trimming removed 0 bases at V and 3 bases at J, with 7 bases between. CDR3 bases: TGCGCCAGCAGCTTGGACTATGGCTACGAGCAGTACTTC. Its translation: CASSLDYGYEQYF. The entire variable domain, with the rest obtained from reference TRBV5-1 and TRBJ2-7, is as follows: KAGVTQTPRYLIKTRGQQVTLSCSPISGHRSVSWYQQTPGQGLQFLFEYFSETQRNKGNFPGRFSGRQFSNSRSEMNVSTLELGDSALYLCASSLDYGYEQYFGPGTRLTVT.

As DNA, the CDR3 is TGTGCCAGCAGCGCGAGGGGGGCGTTCAATCAGCCCCAGCATTTT. Its translation: CASSARGAFNQPQHF. The gene calls are TRBV9 and TRBJ1-5, with D possibly TRBD1 on 6 matching bases. Germline V gene sequence: CDR1 SGDLS, CDR2 YYNGEE. This CDR3 region has 15 residues. Trimming cost V 3 bases and J 3 bases, with 13 bases left between them. The variable domain in full, with the rest retrieved from reference TRBV9 and TRBJ1-5, is DSGVTQTPKHLITATGQRVTLRCSPRSGDLSVYWYQQSLDQGLQFLIQYYNGEERAKGNILERFSAQQFPDLHSELNLSSLELGDSALYFCASSARGAFNQPQHFGDGTRLSIL.

The rearrangement joins TRBV28 to TRBJ1-2; the D gene is possibly TRBD1 (5 bases). The CDR3 has 15 amino acids. With 2 bases removed from V and 6 bases from J, the gap between germline ends came to 16 bases. The germline gives CDR1 MDHEN, CDR2 SYDVKM. The CDR3 nucleotides read TGTGCCAGCAGTTTAGTCGAGACAGCGGTGCATGGCTACACCTTC. Protein product: CASSLVETAVHGYTF.

The rearrangement uses TRBV30 and TRBJ2-3; TRBD2 aligns across 7 bases. Germline V lookup: CDR1 GTSNPN, CDR2 SVGIG (reference sequence). This CDR3 has 14 amino acids. After removal of 0 bases from V and 6 bases from J, the junction contained 6 bases not matched to a gene. CDR3 residues: CAWSVRLAWDTQYF. DNA of the CDR3: TGTGCCTGGAGTGTACGACTAGCATGGGATACGCAGTATTTT.

The V and J genes are TRBV5-6 and TRBJ1-5; D gene unclear. The germline gives CDR1 SGHDT, CDR2 YYEEEE. V shed 2 bases and J shed 0 bases, with 12 bases lying between them. The CDR3 runs to 16 residues. CDR3 bases: TGTGCCAGCAGCTTCCGCGGGGAAATTAGCAATCAGCCCCAGCATTTT. Translation gives CASSFRGEISNQPQHF.

This rearrangement joins TRBV3-1 (or the pseudogene TRBV3-2) to TRBJ1-1; D possibly corresponds to TRBD1 (5 bases). The CDR3 is 17 amino acids. V was shortened by 0 bases and J by 1 base, with 15 bases between the two germline ends. The germline CDR1 and CDR2 sequences are LGHDT and YNNKEL (reference sequence). In DNA, the CDR3 is TGTGCCAGCAGCCAAGATTACTGGGTCGGGGGGAACACTGAAGCTTTCTTT. Translation gives CASSQDYWVGGNTEAFF.

This clone showed up just a few times. The gene calls are TRBV5-3 and TRBJ1-5; D not resolved. TRBV5-3 is an ORF for which the function is uncertain. Trimming took off 0 bases at V and 1 base at J, with 11 bases between the two ends. The CDR3 length is 16 residues. The CDR3 sequence: CARSLESVDSNQPQHF. For the CDR3, the DNA is TGTGCCAGAAGCTTGGAAAGCGTAGACAGCAATCAGCCCCAGCATTTT.

The chain links TRBV6-2 or TRBV6-3 to TRBJ1-2, with D perhaps TRBD1 (6 bases). Looked up from germline, CDR1 is MNHEY and CDR2 is SVGEGT. V lost 6 bases, J lost 2 bases, and 16 bases lay in between. This CDR3 is 15 amino acids long. This CDR3 is CASSRWGARNYGYTF. DNA of the CDR3: TGTGCCAGCAGCCGTTGGGGGGCGCGGAACTATGGCTACACCTTC.

This chain connects TRBV6-4 to TRBJ2-2; a weak D match, TRBD2 (5 bases). Looked up from germline, CDR1 is MRHNA and CDR2 is SNTAGT. V was cut by 6 bases and J by 1 base, with 6 bases left in between. The CDR3 spans 13 residues. The CDR3 spells CASRRENTGELFF. In nucleotides, the CDR3 is TGTGCCAGCAGGAGGGAGAACACCGGGGAGCTGTTTTTT.

The chain employs TRBV12-3 or TRBV12-4 and TRBJ1-3; D remains ambiguous. V was cut by 6 bases and J by 8 bases, with 14 bases left in between. The CDR3 length is 13 residues. The chain's CDR3 is CASSPDLGDTIYF. CDR3 sequence (DNA): TGTGCCAGCAGCCCTGACCTGGGAGACACCATATATTTT.

The DNA of the CDR3 is TGTGCCAGCAGTGACTCGACAGGGGAATCTTACAATGAGCAGTTCTTC. Protein product: CASSDSTGESYNEQFF. This chain links TRBV6-4 with TRBJ2-1; 8 bases agree with TRBD1. This CDR3 region has 16 residues. V was pared by 0 bases and J by 4 bases, with 5 bases of the junction left unmatched. CDR1 is MRHNA and CDR2 is SNTAGT in the germline V gene.